These 14 T cell receptor beta chains were sequenced from one sample in a study of T cell changes during pregnancy in multiple sclerosis (dated by TCRdb to about 2019). The method behind the library was the immunoSEQ multiplex PCR assay. TCRdb provides this immuneACCESS table in a form limited to in-frame rearrangements. Some clones are lacking; in checked studies, under half of them reflect an unresolved V gene, and why the rest are absent is not known. This sample holds around 100,000 clones; 92% were observed only once. Together, the top ten hold less than 2.5% of the sample. The sample in question was peripheral blood, obtained after pregnancy. The receptor set was obtained from a female donor with multiple sclerosis, enrolled in a pregnancy study.

The chain links TRBV5-1 to TRBJ2-3; tentative D call: TRBD1 (6 bases). Trimming removed 0 bases from V and 6 bases from J, with 14 bases in between. The CDR3 consists of 15 residues. CDR1 and CDR2 from the germline V gene are SGHRS and YFSETQ. CDR3 sequence: CASSLDRQARDTQYF. The CDR3 nucleotides are TGCGCCAGCAGCTTGGATAGACAGGCACGCGATACGCAGTATTTT.

V gene TRBV9 combines with J gene TRBJ1-6, with D maybe TRBD1 (6 bases). Trimming shortened V by 2 bases and J by 7 bases, and 10 bases separated the two germline ends. The CDR3 contains 14 residues. Germline V gene lookup returns CDR1 SGDLS and CDR2 YYNGEE. The CDR3 sequence: CASSVGQGNSPLHF. The CDR3 DNA reads TGTGCCAGCAGCGTCGGCCAGGGGAATTCACCCCTCCACTTT. Using reference TRBV9 and TRBJ1-6 for the parts outside the CDR3, the full variable domain is DSGVTQTPKHLITATGQRVTLRCSPRSGDLSVYWYQQSLDQGLQFLIQYYNGEERAKGNILERFSAQQFPDLHSELNLSSLELGDSALYFCASSVGQGNSPLHFGNGTRLTVT.

The rearrangement joins TRBV7-6 to TRBJ2-7; tentative D call: TRBD1 (5 bases). The CDR3 has 16 residues. Trimming stripped 5 bases from V and 5 bases from J, with 22 bases between. Germline CDR1 and CDR2: SGHVS and FNYEAQ. CDR3 sequence: CASSPAPGLGFHEQYF. Written as DNA, the CDR3 is TGTGCCAGCAGCCCAGCCCCAGGGTTGGGGTTCCACGAGCAGTACTTC.

The V and J genes are TRBV5-8 and TRBJ1-1; 7 nucleotides line up with TRBD1. From germline, CDR1 is SGHTS and CDR2 YDEGEE. V shed 2 bases, J shed 5 bases, and the junction held 3 bases outside the gene matches. This CDR3 has 13 residues. CDR3 in DNA: TGTGCCAGCAGCTTACAGGGGAAGACTGAAGCTTTCTTT. Residues: CASSLQGKTEAFF. Combining the CDR3 with reference TRBV5-8 and TRBJ1-1 gives the whole variable domain EAGVTQSPTHLIKTRGQQATLRCSPISGHTSVYWYQQALGLGLQFLLWYDEGEERNRGNFPPRFSGRQFPNYSSELNVNALELEDSALYLCASSLQGKTEAFFGQGTRLTVV.

V is TRBV7-2 and J is TRBJ2-2; 8 bases match TRBD2. Per germline, CDR1 SGHTA and CDR2 FQGNSA. V dropped 1 base and J dropped 7; count of bases not matched to a gene: 5. The CDR3 runs to 15 residues. The CDR3 coding sequence is TGTGCCAGCAGCTTAGGTCTAAGCGGGGGCGGGGAGCTGTTTTTT. Encoded protein: CASSLGLSGGGELFF.

This clone turned up a few times. The rearrangement uses TRBV28 and TRBJ1-4; possible D gene TRBD1, 5 bases. V was trimmed by 2 bases and J by 8 bases, leaving 18 bases between them. Germline CDR1 MDHEN, CDR2 SYDVKM. The CDR3 runs to 16 residues. CDR3 sequence: CASSLPYFDPGEKLFF. The CDR3 DNA reads TGTGCCAGCAGTTTACCCTATTTTGACCCAGGGGAAAAACTGTTTTTT. The complete variable domain, with remaining parts taken from reference TRBV28 and TRBJ1-4, reads DVKVTQSSRYLVKRTGEKVFLECVQDMDHENMFWYRQDPGLGLRLIYFSYDVKMKEKGDIPEGYSVSREKKERFSLILESASTNQTSMYLCASSLPYFDPGEKLFFGSGTQLSVL.

The chain links TRBV5-6 to TRBJ2-2; no definite D call. V dropped 0 bases and J dropped 1 base, with 4 bases sitting between them. The CDR3 runs to 14 residues. CDR1 is SGHDT and CDR2 is YYEEEE in the germline V gene. CDR3 nucleotides: TGTGCCAGCAGCTTGGGGAGGAACACCGGGGAGCTGTTTTTT. It specifies CASSLGRNTGELFF.

J is TRBJ1-4 and V is TRBV5-4; D gene ambiguous. The CDR3 contains 14 residues. CDR1 is SGHNT and CDR2 is YYREEE in the germline V gene (reference sequence). Trimming left V 1 base short and J 4 bases short, with 8 bases between. The CDR3 spells CASSLQPGNEKLFF. CDR3 in DNA: TGTGCCAGCAGCTTGCAGCCGGGTAATGAAAAACTGTTTTTT.

To note about this clone: This same CDR3 is encoded by further DNA sequences in the sample. The V call is TRBV18, the J call TRBJ1-5; TRBD1 is a possible D gene (6 bases). Germline values: CDR1 KGHSH, CDR2 LQKENI. Trimming removed 4 bases from V and 0 bases from J, with 10 bases in between. The CDR3 spans 15 residues. The CDR3 spells CASSLGQNSNQPQHF. The CDR3 DNA is TGTGCCAGCTCACTGGGACAAAATAGCAATCAGCCCCAGCATTTT. Looking up the rest from reference TRBV18 and TRBJ1-5 gives the full variable domain: NAGVMQNPRHLVRRRGQEARLRCSPMKGHSHVYWYRQLPEEGLKFMVYLQKENIIDESGMPKERFSAEFPKEGPSILRIQQVVRGDSAAYFCASSLGQNSNQPQHFGDGTRLSIL.

The V gene is TRBV10-3, the J gene TRBJ2-2; 8 nucleotides align to TRBD1. Germline V CDR1 and CDR2: ENHRY, SYGVKD. V lost 6 bases, J lost 6 bases, and 9 bases stayed unmatched. This CDR3 contains 15 residues. Here the CDR3 DNA reads TGTGCCATCAGGATGACAGGGGTGGAATCCGGGGAGCTGTTTTTT. Its protein product is CAIRMTGVESGELFF.

The chain has TRBV30 and TRBJ2-7; D may be TRBD2 (5 bases). With 0 bases removed from V and 0 bases from J, the gap between germline ends came to 12 bases. The CDR3 is 15 amino acids. Germline loops: CDR1 GTSNPN, CDR2 SVGIG (reference sequence). CDR3 nucleotides: TGTGCCTGGAGTGTATCCTCCGGGGTCTCCTACGAGCAGTACTTC. It specifies CAWSVSSGVSYEQYF.

V is TRBV7-2 and J is TRBJ2-2, with TRBD2 matching 12 bases. V lost 5 bases to trimming and J lost 5 bases; unmatched junction nucleotides: 6. Germline assignment: CDR1 SGHTA and CDR2 FQGNSA. This CDR3 comprises 16 residues. CDR3 nucleotides: TGTGCCAGCAGCCAACCTAGCGGGGGGGGTACCGGGGAGCTGTTTTTT. Residues: CASSQPSGGGTGELFF.

The chain has TRBV19 and TRBJ2-3; D is perhaps TRBD1 (5 bases). With 6 bases removed from V and 3 bases from J, the gap between germline ends came to 10 bases. Germline V CDR1 and CDR2: LNHDA, SQIVND (reference sequence). This CDR3 has 13 amino acids. The CDR3 reads CASSSPGTDTQYF. The CDR3 DNA reads TGTGCCAGTAGCTCTCCAGGGACAGATACGCAGTATTTT.

The J gene is TRBJ2-7, the V gene TRBV6-5, with 8 bases fitting TRBD1. CDR1 and CDR2 (germline): MNHEY, SVGAGI. V lost 6 bases to trimming and J lost 13 bases; unmatched junction nucleotides: 8. This CDR3 is 11 amino acids long. The CDR3 nucleotides are TGTGCCAGCAGGGAGACAGGGGAACAATACTTC. Translation: CASRETGEQYF.